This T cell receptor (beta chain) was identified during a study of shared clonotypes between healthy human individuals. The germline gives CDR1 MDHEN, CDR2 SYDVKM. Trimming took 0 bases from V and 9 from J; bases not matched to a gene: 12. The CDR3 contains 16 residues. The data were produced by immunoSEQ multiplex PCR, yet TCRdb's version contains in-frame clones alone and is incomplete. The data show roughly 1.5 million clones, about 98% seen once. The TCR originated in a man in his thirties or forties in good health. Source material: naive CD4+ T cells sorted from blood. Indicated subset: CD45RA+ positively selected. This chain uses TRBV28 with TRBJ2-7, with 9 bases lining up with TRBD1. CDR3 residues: CASSLWMGQGPSGQYF. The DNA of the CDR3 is TGTGCCAGCAGTTTATGGATGGGACAGGGCCCGTCGGGGCAGTACTTC.